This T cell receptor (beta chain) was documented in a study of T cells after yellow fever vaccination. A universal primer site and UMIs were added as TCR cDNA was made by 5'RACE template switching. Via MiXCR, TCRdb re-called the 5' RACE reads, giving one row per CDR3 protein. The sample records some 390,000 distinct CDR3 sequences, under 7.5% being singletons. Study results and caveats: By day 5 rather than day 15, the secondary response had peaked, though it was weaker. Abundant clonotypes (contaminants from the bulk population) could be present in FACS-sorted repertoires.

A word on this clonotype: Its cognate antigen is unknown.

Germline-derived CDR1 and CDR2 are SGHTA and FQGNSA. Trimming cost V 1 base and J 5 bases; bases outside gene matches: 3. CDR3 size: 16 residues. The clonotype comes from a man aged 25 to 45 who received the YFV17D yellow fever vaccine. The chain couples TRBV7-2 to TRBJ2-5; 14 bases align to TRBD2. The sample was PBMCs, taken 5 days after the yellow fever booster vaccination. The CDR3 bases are TGTGCCAGCAGCTTAGTAGGGACTAGCGGGGGTGAGACCCAGTACTTC. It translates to CASSLVGTSGGETQYF.